This entry describes one T cell receptor (beta chain). Germline CDR1 SGHTA, CDR2 FQGTGA. V shed 0 bases and J 7 bases; nucleotides not matched to a gene: 5. There are 14 residues in the CDR3. Enrolled through a virtual design, the participants were between 18 and 89 years of age and came from some 25 US areas. Original methodology: The authors estimated nucleated cell counts from reference gene primer amplification. The method was immunoSEQ multiplex PCR; TCRdb's version includes in-frame clones alone and lacks a portion of them. The V and J calls and clone size come from that table; D and trimming were worked out from the DNA. This sample yields roughly 310,000 clones, of which 89% are seen a single time; approximately 8.8% belongs to the top ten. The data originate from a study of blood T cell repertoires in COVID-19. Study overall: T cells, B-cell-depleted T cells, or PBMCs provided the cDNA or gDNA that served as material.

The clonotype originates from a woman aged 40 to 50 who had recovered from COVID-19. Material: PBMCs or T cells enriched from blood (not recorded which). V and J are TRBV7-3 and TRBJ2-7, with 8 nucleotides matching TRBD1. CDR3 nucleotides: TGTGCCAGCAGCTTAACCGGACAGGGTGGGGAGCAGTACTTC. Translating gives CASSLTGQGGEQYF.